This T cell receptor (beta chain) stems from a study of vaccination effects on CD4 cells after COVID-19. Study-wide background: ViraFEST expansion of antigen-specific CD4+ T cells with viral peptide pools preceded sequencing.

Following a roughly eleven-day culture, CD4+ T cells were purified. Either the BNT162b2 or mRNA-1273 vaccine was given to participants in two doses. This table comes from immunoSEQ multiplex PCR, and its TCRdb copy is limited to in-frame clones, with some not included. The sample has about 57,000 clones, about 81% seen once; the top ten hold 4.3%. General study findings and limits: Convalescent patients were scarce, and early post-infection timepoints were absent.

CDR1 is SNHLY and CDR2 is FYNNEI in the germline V gene. This CDR3 contains 14 residues. With 6 bases removed from V and 8 bases from J, the gap between germline ends came to 19 bases. Concerning this clone itself: The antigen remains unidentified.

Sample: CD4+ T cells from PBMCs cultured without peptide, taken after COVID-19 vaccination. This sequence was found in a human donor who received a COVID-19 vaccine. The V gene is TRBV2, the J gene TRBJ1-1; a possible D gene is TRBD1 (6 bases). The CDR3 spells CASSARTASGEAFF. CDR3 nucleotide sequence: TGTGCCAGCAGCGCCAGGACAGCCTCAGGGGAAGCTTTCTTT.